Here is one TCR beta chain with its context. Its antigen is unidentified. This sample stems from a study of response to subunit inactivated influenza vaccine. General study findings and limits: Authors suggested seasonal influenza vaccinations each recruit few new T cells.

MiXCR, applied by TCRdb to the RT-PCR reads, yields one record per CDR3 protein. The top ten clones hold 9.5% to 13% of a sample with roughly 650,000 distinct CDR3 sequences, 15% to 18% of them seen once. Germline V gene lookup returns CDR1 SGHTA and CDR2 FQGNSA. Trimming took 1 base from V and 3 from J, leaving 9 bases between them. The CDR3 covers 14 residues. This rearrangement joins TRBV7-2 to TRBJ1-1; D gene unclear. This receptor was obtained from a man aged 45-60 years who received an inactivated influenza vaccine. This specimen consisted of PBMCs from blood, obtained less than 13 days after vaccination. CDR3 region: CASSLEISYTEAFF. CDR3 sequence (DNA): TGTGCCAGCAGCTTAGAAATCAGCTACACTGAAGCTTTCTTT.